The 6 T cell receptor beta chains below were found in one sample sequenced in a study of T cell changes during pregnancy in multiple sclerosis. This table comes from immunoSEQ multiplex PCR, and its TCRdb copy is limited to in-frame clones, with some not included. The repertoire includes about 80,000 clones, around 92% of them detected once, and 2.5% to 3% sits in the top ten. The sequencing used peripheral blood, collected before pregnancy. These receptors were collected from a female donor with multiple sclerosis, enrolled in a pregnancy study.

The chain has TRBV10-1 and TRBJ2-5, with D possibly matching TRBD1 (6 bases). The CDR3 totals 15 residues. From germline, CDR1 is WNHNN and CDR2 SYGVQD (reference sequence). With 0 bases removed from V and 1 base from J, the gap between germline ends came to 9 bases. The CDR3 sequence is CASSESETGQETQYF. The DNA for the CDR3 is TGCGCCAGCAGTGAGTCGGAGACAGGCCAAGAGACCCAGTACTTC.

The rearrangement uses TRBV13 and TRBJ1-1; no reliable D call. The CDR3 runs to 14 residues. The V gene lost 3 bases and the J gene lost 1 base, with 9 bases spanning the gap. CDR1 and CDR2 from the germline V gene are PRHDT and FYEKMQ (reference sequence). CDR3 bases: TGTGCCAGCAGCTTGGGAGAATCGAACACTGAAGCTTTCTTT. It is translated as CASSLGESNTEAFF.

V and J are TRBV27 and TRBJ1-2, with TRBD1 as a possible D gene (6 bases). In germline, CDR1 is MNHEY, CDR2 SMNVEV (reference sequence). V was shortened by 5 bases and J by 2 bases, with 18 bases between the two germline ends. The CDR3 runs 16 residues. The CDR3 loop is CASSPIDRNPNYGYTF. For the CDR3, the DNA is TGTGCCAGCAGTCCAATCGACAGGAACCCAAACTATGGCTACACCTTC.

This sequence joins TRBV15 and TRBJ2-7; 11 positions agree with TRBD2. The CDR3 extends over 15 amino acids. V gave up 1 base and J gave up 4 bases; unmatched junction bases: 3. From germline, CDR1 is LNHNV and CDR2 YYDKDF (reference sequence). CDR3 nucleotide sequence: TGTGCCACCAGCAGAGGACTAGCGGGAAGGTACGAGCAGTACTTC. Protein sequence: CATSRGLAGRYEQYF. Variable domain in full (rest from reference TRBV15 and TRBJ2-7): DAMVIQNPRYQVTQFGKPVTLSCSQTLNHNVMYWYQQKSSQAPKLLFHYYDKDFNNEADTPDNFQSRRPNTSFCFLDIRSPGLGDTAMYLCATSRGLAGRYEQYFGPGTRLTVT.

The sample holds one count of this clone. The chain uses TRBV6-5 and TRBJ2-7, with D hard to call. Germline CDR1 is MNHEY and CDR2 is SVGAGI. The CDR3 consists of 14 residues. Between the trimmed V and J ends, which lost 5 bases and 3 bases, there was a span of 14 bases. CDR3 sequence: CASSPRSSHYEQYF. For the CDR3, the DNA is TGTGCCAGCAGTCCACGGAGTTCCCACTACGAGCAGTACTTC.

This sequence joins TRBV7-9 and TRBJ2-7; maybe TRBD2 (5 bases). Trimming removed 4 bases from V and 3 bases from J, with 10 bases in between. From germline, CDR1 is SEHNR and CDR2 FQNEAQ (reference sequence). This CDR3 region has 13 residues. CDR3 in amino acids: CASSSGRGYEQYF. The DNA for the CDR3 is TGTGCCAGCAGCTCCGGACGGGGCTACGAGCAGTACTTC.